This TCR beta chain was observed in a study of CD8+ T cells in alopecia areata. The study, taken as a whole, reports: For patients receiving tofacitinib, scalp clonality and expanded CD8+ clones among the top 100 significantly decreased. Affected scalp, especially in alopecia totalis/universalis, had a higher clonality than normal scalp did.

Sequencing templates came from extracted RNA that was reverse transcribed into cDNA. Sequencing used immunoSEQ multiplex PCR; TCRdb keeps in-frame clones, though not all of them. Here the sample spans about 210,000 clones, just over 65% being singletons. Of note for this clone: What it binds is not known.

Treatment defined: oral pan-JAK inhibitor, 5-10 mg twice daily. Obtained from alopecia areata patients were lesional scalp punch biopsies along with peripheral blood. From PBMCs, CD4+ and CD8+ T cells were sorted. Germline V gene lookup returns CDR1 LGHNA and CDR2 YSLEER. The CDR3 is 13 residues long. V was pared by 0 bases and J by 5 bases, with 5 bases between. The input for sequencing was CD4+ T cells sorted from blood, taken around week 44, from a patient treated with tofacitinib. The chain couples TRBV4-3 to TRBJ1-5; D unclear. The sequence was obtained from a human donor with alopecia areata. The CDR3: CASSQDLDQPQHF. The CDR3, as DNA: TGCGCCAGCAGCCAAGATCTAGATCAGCCCCAGCATTTT.